Listed here is a single T cell receptor (beta chain). This clonotype occurred a few times. Its antigen has not been determined. No base quality values were provided; no much bigger clone lies one nucleotide off. This specimen belongs to a study of blood T cells in healthy people across ages (dated by TCRdb to the mid-2010s). The study in broad terms: In model experiments, roughly one uniquely barcoded TCR beta cDNA molecule per two T cells was captured by template switching. Using deep sequencing normalized with unique cDNA molecular identifiers, the study measured how TCR beta repertoire diversity changes with age. Donors were grouped into four age groups: young (average approximately 15 years), middle-aged (roughly 37), aged (around 60) and long-lived (around 80). To avoid experimental bias, donors of different ages were randomly spread across the sequencing lanes. For two donors (one aged 18 to 29 and one aged 80 or older), the study analyzed two additional independent replicas of 1 million unique cDNA reads from the same blood draw.

Donors were a few dozen systemically healthy Caucasian individuals from Russia aged roughly 6 to 90 years. Approximately 10 milliliters of peripheral blood were collected from each donor into EDTA-treated Vacutainer tubes. Ficoll-Paque density-gradient centrifugation was used to isolate PBMCs, with at least 6 million obtained per sample. Trizol reagent was used to extract total RNA from the PBMCs, yielding at least 5.5 micrograms per sample. For every donor, flow cytometry on a PBMC aliquot measured the percentage of naive CD45RAhigh/CD27high T cells. Library construction relied on 5' RACE. This sample was sequenced with an Illumina HiSeq 2500. A second PCR of roughly 7 to 12 cycles was run with a J-beta primer mix and a sample-barcoded 5' primer. Each TCR beta cDNA molecule received a unique molecular identifier from a template-switch 5' adaptor carrying 12 random nucleotides. Each sample yielded at least 2.5 million CDR3-containing paired-end reads. First-strand cDNA synthesis was performed from all RNA using the Mint cDNA synthesis kit, with priming by a TRBC-specific oligonucleotide. All cDNA was treated with uracil-DNA glycosylase and then went through a first 18-cycle PCR with the universal primers M1SS and BC2_uni_R. The original methods were these. Normalization of each sample was performed by random selection of 1 million high-quality reads, each carrying a distinct molecular identifier. Reads with shared molecular identifiers were discarded instead of being binned into consensus sequences. CDR3 identification, clonotype clustering and error correction used MiTCR with a Q25 quality threshold and the strictest error-elimination algorithm. A nonparametric unseen species model with Euler transformation was used to estimate lower-bound total TCR beta diversity. The raw public data were reprocessed by TCRdb itself: fastp quality trimming at Q25, MiXCR clonotype calling, in-frame beta chains only. Each record represents a unique CDR3 protein, reported with the most common genes and DNA among its rows. TCRdb's processing, not the authors', yielded these V and J calls. Across this sample there are approximately 400,000 distinct CDR3 sequences, with more than 45% seen only once. The top ten hold approximately 51% of the sample.

Overall study results and their limits: Compared with the aged group, more naive CD4+ T cells, fewer expanded clones and increased TCR diversity were shown by the long-lived group, suggesting age selection. There was a strong correlation between observed TCR beta diversity and the percentage of naive T cells measured by flow cytometry. Conclusive comparison of naive and antigen-experienced compartments was prevented by the profiling of bulk unsorted PBMCs. Observed TCR beta diversity per million T cells fell roughly linearly with age, and a significant reduction was already apparent by age around 39. Because donor CMV infection status was unknown, age-related changes in expanded clonotypes were potentially confounded. Estimates of total diversity from one million sequenced T cells were regarded as lower bounds and underestimates.

The CDR3, cysteine through phenylalanine, is 15 amino acids long. The CDR3 DNA has 45 bases and is translated from base 1. V is pared back by 1 base and J by 6 bases, with 10 bases lying between the germline termini. According to the germline V gene, CDR1 reads SGHTA and CDR2 reads FQGNSA. This sequence was found in a man aged 55-75 years in good health. Here the chain combines TRBV7-2 and TRBJ1-6; no confident D gene assignment can be made. Sequenced material: blood. The CDR3 amino acid sequence is: CASSLVILGNSPLHF. The DNA sequence follows: TGTGCCAGCAGCTTAGTCATTCTCGGTAATTCACCCCTCCACTTT.